The T cell receptor (beta chain) under discussion was sequenced for a study of CD8 T cells in Susac syndrome. This clonotype occurred once. What it binds is unknown. RNA was extracted with the RNeasy kit, and a quantity of roughly 0.5 to 1 ug was reverse transcribed using random hexamers. Amplification of TCR beta CDR3 by immunoSEQ multiplex PCR spanned 54 Vbeta and 13 Jbeta. TCRdb processed the immunoSEQ multiplex PCR reads anew with MiXCR; each CDR3 protein has one entry. The sample yields under 80,000 distinct CDR3 sequences, roughly 95% seen once. TCR beta was sequenced from blood CD8+ and CD4+ T cells. Trimming pared 5 bases from V and 0 bases from J, leaving 5 bases between. This CDR3 contains 13 residues. Germline V gene lookup returns CDR1 MNHEY and CDR2 SVGAGI. Study outcomes and limitations: A relatively small number of individuals underwent TCR sequencing and HLA analysis.

The sequence was collected from a human donor with multiple sclerosis. The chain recombines TRBV6-5 with TRBJ2-1; D gene unclear. Sequencing was done on a sample of CD8+ T cells from PBMCs. In DNA form, the CDR3 reads TGTGCCAGCAGTCCTAGCTCCTACAATGAGCAGTTCTTC. Translated, it gives CASSPSSYNEQFF.